These T cell receptor beta chains were read from a single sample in a study of cytomegalovirus exposure and HLA in healthy donors. The method was immunoSEQ multiplex PCR; TCRdb's version includes in-frame clones alone and lacks a portion of them. The sample's table shows 95,000 to 150,000 clones. Sequencing was performed on PBMCs. Receptors originate from a man aged 18 to 35 in good health and CMV-seronegative. Both conserved end residues are part of each CDR3. Fields, in order: clone size, J gene, D gene, V gene, CDR3 protein, CDR3 DNA. D genes are given only for firm matches. Size tells how often a clone was seen (once, few, many) or the class of an expanded clone, and some rows leave it out.

.	TRBJ2-2	.	TRBV6-1	CASSESRFINTGELFF	TGTGCCAGCAGTGAATCTAGGTTTATTAACACCGGGGAGCTGTTTTTT
.	TRBJ1-5	TRBD1	TRBV4-1	CASSQAAAGTAGQPQHF	TGCGCCAGCAGCCAAGCGGCGGCCGGGACAGCAGGACAGCCCCAGCATTTT
.	TRBJ2-3	.	TRBV2	CASNGPWRGTDTQYF	TGTGCCAGCAATGGCCCCTGGAGGGGCACAGATACGCAGTATTTT
.	TRBJ2-1	TRBD2	TRBV4-1	CASSQDRAGDYNEQFF	TGCGCCAGCAGCCAAGATCGCGCGGGGGATTACAATGAGCAGTTCTTC
.	TRBJ2-4	.	TRBV6-1	CASMISGAKNIQYF	TGTGCCAGCATGATCTCGGGGGCCAAAAACATTCAGTACTTC
.	TRBJ2-1	TRBD2	TRBV29-1	CSVGATSGMADNEQFF	TGCAGCGTTGGGGCAACTAGCGGGATGGCGGACAATGAGCAGTTCTTC
.	TRBJ1-1	.	TRBV18	CASSPRDFGTEAFF	TGTGCCAGCTCACCACGGGACTTTGGAACTGAAGCTTTCTTT
medium-sized	TRBJ1-3	.	TRBV6-1	CASSEQTGSGNTIYF	TGTGCCAGCAGTGAGCAGACGGGCTCTGGAAACACCATATATTTT
.	TRBJ2-7	TRBD2	TRBV18	CASSPPPPPGGEQYF	TGTGCCAGCTCACCACCCCCCCCGCCGGGAGGAGAGCAGTACTTC
.	TRBJ2-1	TRBD2	TRBV10-1	CASSESGGNEQFF	TGCGCCAGCAGTGAGTCCGGGGGGAATGAGCAGTTCTTC
.	TRBJ1-1	TRBD1	TRBV9	CASSVTGVFDTEAFF	TGTGCCAGCAGCGTTACAGGGGTTTTTGACACTGAAGCTTTCTTT
.	TRBJ2-7	TRBD1	TRBV27	CASSFGFGTVSYEQYF	TGTGCCAGCAGTTTTGGTTTTGGGACAGTTTCCTACGAGCAGTACTTC
.	TRBJ2-5	.	TRBV30	CAWSGGWVEGSKETQYF	TGTGCCTGGAGTGGTGGTTGGGTAGAGGGTAGCAAAGAGACCCAGTACTTC
.	TRBJ2-1	.	TRBV15	CATSREQGVGYNEQFF	TGTGCCACCAGCAGAGAACAAGGGGTGGGCTACAATGAGCAGTTCTTC
.	TRBJ2-3	TRBD2	TRBV6-1	CASSEGGGADTQYF	TGTGCCAGCAGTGAAGGGGGGGGAGCAGATACGCAGTATTTT
.	TRBJ2-5	.	TRBV19	CASSIGVGETQYF	TGTGCCAGTAGTATCGGGGTAGGGGAGACCCAGTACTTC
.	TRBJ2-1	TRBD2	TRBV19	CASSILAGVNEQFF	TGTGCCAGTAGTATACTAGCGGGGGTAAATGAGCAGTTCTTC
.	TRBJ2-1	TRBD2	TRBV30	CAWSTSGSLNEQFF	TGTGCCTGGAGTACTAGCGGGAGTCTCAATGAGCAGTTCTTC
.	TRBJ2-5	TRBD2	TRBV11-2	CASSLGLAENQETQYF	TGTGCCAGCAGCTTAGGACTAGCGGAGAACCAAGAGACCCAGTACTTC
.	TRBJ1-5	.	TRBV7-9	CASSLDDRSNQPQHF	TGTGCCAGCAGCTTAGATGACAGGAGCAATCAGCCCCAGCATTTT
.	TRBJ1-5	.	TRBV28	CASSSGDTYYSNQPQHF	TGTGCCAGCAGTTCAGGGGACACATATTATAGCAATCAGCCCCAGCATTTT
.	TRBJ2-5	.	TRBV12-5	CASGRGETQYF	TGTGCTAGTGGCCGTGGCGAGACCCAGTACTTC
.	TRBJ2-7	TRBD2	TRBV7-9	CASSFLRPAGVYEQYF	TGTGCCAGCAGCTTTTTGAGACCAGCGGGAGTCTACGAGCAGTACTTC
.	TRBJ2-3	.	TRBV18	CASSPDWSSGTDTQYF	TGTGCCAGCTCACCGGACTGGTCCTCGGGCACAGATACGCAGTATTTT
.	TRBJ1-1	TRBD1	TRBV6-1	CASRTTGGTEAFF	TGTGCCAGCAGGACTACAGGGGGCACTGAAGCTTTCTTT
.	TRBJ2-3	.	TRBV6-4	CASSDKSGSTDTQYF	TGTGCCAGCAGTGACAAGAGCGGTAGCACAGATACGCAGTATTTT
.	TRBJ1-1	TRBD1	TRBV2	CASSPGTGNTEAFF	TGTGCCAGCAGTCCCGGGACAGGCAACACTGAAGCTTTCTTT
.	TRBJ1-1	.	TRBV5-1	CASSLVGRASDTEAFF	TGCGCCAGCAGCTTGGTGGGCAGGGCATCGGACACTGAAGCTTTCTTT
.	TRBJ2-2	TRBD1	TRBV9	CASSLRQGGTGELFF	TGTGCCAGCAGCTTACGACAGGGGGGCACCGGGGAGCTGTTTTTT
.	TRBJ1-1	TRBD1	TRBV5-4	CASSRWTGAMNTEAFF	TGTGCCAGCAGCCGTTGGACAGGGGCCATGAACACTGAAGCTTTCTTT
.	TRBJ2-7	TRBD1	TRBV7-9	CASSAYRGPNEQYF	TGTGCCAGCAGCGCTTACAGGGGACCCAACGAGCAGTACTTC
.	TRBJ1-2	TRBD1	TRBV15	CATSRGGGYQDGYTF	TGTGCCACCAGCAGAGGAGGGGGCTACCAGGATGGCTACACCTTC
.	TRBJ2-3	.	TRBV6-5	CASTVAFSTDTQYF	TGTGCCAGCACCGTAGCGTTTAGCACAGATACGCAGTATTTT
.	TRBJ2-1	TRBD2	TRBV7-9	CASSLRREGRDNEQFF	TGTGCCAGCAGCCTAAGACGGGAGGGCCGGGACAATGAGCAGTTCTTC
.	TRBJ1-5	.	TRBV18	CASSPGKGLGPQHF	TGTGCCAGCTCACCTGGAAAGGGGCTGGGGCCCCAGCATTTT
.	TRBJ2-7	TRBD2	TRBV30	CAWSPLAGKYEQYF	TGTGCCTGGAGTCCTCTAGCGGGGAAGTACGAGCAGTACTTC
.	TRBJ2-1	TRBD2	TRBV5-1	CASSRGLAGNEQFF	TGCGCCAGCAGCAGGGGACTAGCAGGGAATGAGCAGTTCTTC
.	TRBJ1-2	TRBD1	TRBV6-5	CASRPGTGALEGHTF	TGTGCCAGCAGGCCCGGGACAGGGGCGTTAGAAGGCCACACCTTC
.	TRBJ2-3	TRBD2	TRBV30	CAWSGLAGADTQYF	TGTGCCTGGAGTGGACTAGCGGGGGCAGATACGCAGTATTTT
.	TRBJ1-4	TRBD1	TRBV5-1	CASSPGGQGEKLFF	TGCGCCAGCAGCCCAGGAGGACAGGGAGAAAAACTGTTTTTT
.	TRBJ2-1	.	TRBV2	CASNPAPGNNEQFF	TGTGCCAGCAACCCAGCTCCAGGCAACAATGAGCAGTTCTTC
.	TRBJ2-7	TRBD1	TRBV7-6	CASGQGVVYEQYF	TGTGCCAGCGGACAGGGTGTCGTCTACGAGCAGTACTTC
.	TRBJ2-3	.	TRBV10-1	CASSELGAAQDTQYF	TGCGCCAGCAGTGAGTTGGGGGCAGCACAGGATACGCAGTATTTT
.	TRBJ2-6	TRBD1	TRBV28	CASSPRRDRTGGANVLTF	TGTGCCAGCAGCCCGAGGAGGGACAGGACAGGTGGGGCCAACGTCCTGACTTTC
.	TRBJ2-3	TRBD1	TRBV18	CASSSQLDRGLSTDTQYF	TGTGCCAGCTCCTCCCAGTTGGACAGGGGACTAAGCACAGATACGCAGTATTTT
.	TRBJ2-2	.	TRBV7-6	CASSLVPLAPNTGELFF	TGTGCCAGCAGCTTAGTCCCATTAGCCCCGAACACCGGGGAGCTGTTTTTT
.	TRBJ1-5	.	TRBV10-2	CASSATRRNQPQHF	TGCGCCAGCAGCGCGACACGGAGGAATCAGCCCCAGCATTTT
.	TRBJ1-2	.	TRBV6-5	CASSSYREGANYGYTF	TGTGCCAGCAGTTCCTACCGGGAGGGAGCTAACTATGGCTACACCTTC
.	TRBJ2-5	.	TRBV7-2	CASSFQLTPEETQYF	TGTGCCAGCAGCTTCCAGCTGACCCCGGAGGAGACCCAGTACTTC
.	TRBJ2-3	.	TRBV11-2	CASSLRPWSSADTQYF	TGTGCCAGCAGCCTCCGGCCATGGAGTAGCGCAGATACGCAGTATTTT
.	TRBJ2-3	.	TRBV6-1	CASSEVGTWRGPTQYF	TGTGCCAGCAGTGAAGTAGGAACCTGGCGGGGCCCTACGCAGTATTTT
.	TRBJ2-2	TRBD2	TRBV7-9	CASSYPPGGRSGELFF	TGTGCCAGCAGCTACCCCCCGGGGGGTAGAAGCGGGGAGCTGTTTTTT
.	TRBJ1-1	.	TRBV5-6	CASSYDRLAAEAFF	TGTGCCAGCAGCTACGACAGGCTTGCCGCTGAAGCTTTCTTT
.	TRBJ2-3	.	TRBV25-1	CASSVADTDTQYF	TGTGCCAGCAGTGTCGCAGACACAGATACGCAGTATTTT
.	TRBJ1-1	.	TRBV5-1	CASSMATDNTEAFF	TGCGCCAGCAGCATGGCTACAGACAACACTGAAGCTTTCTTT
.	TRBJ1-6	TRBD1	TRBV7-9	CASSLEGQGGSPLHF	TGTGCCAGCAGCTTAGAGGGACAGGGAGGTTCACCCCTCCACTTT
.	TRBJ1-2	TRBD1	TRBV25-1	CASSDSGQDYYGYTF	TGTGCCAGCAGTGATTCCGGACAGGACTACTATGGCTACACCTTC
.	TRBJ1-1	TRBD1	TRBV18	CASSPRTGPNTEAFF	TGTGCCAGCTCACCGAGGACAGGGCCGAACACTGAAGCTTTCTTT
.	TRBJ1-1	.	TRBV11-1	CASSLVPGENTEAFF	TGTGCCAGCAGCTTAGTTCCAGGGGAGAACACTGAAGCTTTCTTT